Shown below are 19 T cell receptor beta chains from a single sample sequenced in a study of identical twins. TCRdb reanalysed the 5' RACE reads using MiXCR and keeps one entry per CDR3 protein. The sample has roughly 500,000 distinct CDR3 sequences, approximately 22% seen once. These same records also appear under a second study, on T cells expressing NK-cell markers.

The sample comprised CD4+ T cells sorted from blood. The receptors stem from a woman between 18 and 29 years old in good health.

The V and J genes are TRBV18 and TRBJ2-3; no clear D gene. The CDR3 runs to 16 residues. Trimming cost V 3 bases and J 8 bases, with 21 bases left between them. The V gene's germline CDR1 is KGHSH and CDR2 LQKENI. The CDR3 spells CASSPLGSHLRVTQYF. As DNA, the CDR3 is TGTGCCAGCTCACCGCTCGGGTCACACCTTCGAGTTACGCAGTATTTT. Together with reference TRBV18 and TRBJ2-3, the CDR3 gives the full variable domain: NAGVMQNPRHLVRRRGQEARLRCSPMKGHSHVYWYRQLPEEGLKFMVYLQKENIIDESGMPKERFSAEFPKEGPSILRIQQVVRGDSAAYFCASSPLGSHLRVTQYFGPGTRLTVL.

This clonotype was observed many times. CDR3 DNA: TGTGCCAGCAGCTTTTACGATGAGCAGTTCTTC. Amino acid sequence: CASSFYDEQFF. This chain joins TRBV7-8 and TRBJ2-1; D unresolved. The CDR3 sequence is 11 residues long. V shed 3 bases and J shed 8 bases, with 5 bases lying between them. CDR1 is SGHVS and CDR2 is FQNEAQ in the germline V gene.

V usage is TRBV18 and J usage is TRBJ2-5, with TRBD1 as a possible D gene (6 bases). CDR1 and CDR2 (germline): KGHSH, LQKENI. Trimming removed 6 bases from V and 0 bases from J, with 11 bases in between. This CDR3 is built from 14 residues. Written as DNA, the CDR3 is TGTGCCAGCTCCGCCACAGGGAACCAAGAGACCCAGTACTTC. Protein sequence: CASSATGNQETQYF.

The chain has TRBV20-1 and TRBJ2-1; 7 positions agree with TRBD2. Trimming removed 3 bases from V and 6 bases from J; junction bases left unmatched: 14. Looked up from germline, CDR1 is DFQATT and CDR2 is SNEGSKA (reference sequence). This CDR3 is 16 amino acids long. The CDR3 DNA reads TGCAGTGCTAGCCCCTGGGTGGCGGGAGTCCCCAATGAGCAGTTCTTC. It translates to CSASPWVAGVPNEQFF.

The V gene is TRBV12-3 or TRBV12-4, the J gene TRBJ2-7; TRBD2 might be the D (6 bases). Trimming cost V 6 bases and J 4 bases, with 22 bases left between them. The CDR3 totals 16 residues. In nucleotides, the CDR3 is TGTGCCAGCAGCATGGATATTTGGGGGGAGGCGTACGAGCAGTACTTC. Translated: CASSMDIWGEAYEQYF.

The chain is built from TRBV5-5 and TRBJ2-7; D not certain. Germline CDR1 and CDR2: SGHKS and YYEKEE (reference sequence). The V end lost 4 bases, the J end lost 2 bases, and 13 bases lay between the germline ends. The CDR3 is 14 residues long. The CDR3, as DNA: TGTGCCAGCAGCCGACAATTCCGGGCCTACGAGCAGTACTTC. It is translated as CASSRQFRAYEQYF.

This clonotype has a handful of counts. The J gene is TRBJ2-5, the V gene TRBV18, with 8 bases matching TRBD2. CDR1 is KGHSH, CDR2 LQKENI, per germline. This CDR3 region has 14 residues. The junction had 2 bases not matched to a gene; V was cut back by 2 bases and J by 3 bases. The CDR3 is CASSPEAGEETQYF. CDR3 DNA: TGTGCCAGCTCACCAGAAGCGGGGGAAGAGACCCAGTACTTC.

There are a few counts of this clonotype. The gene calls are TRBV12-3 or TRBV12-4 and TRBJ2-7, with D possibly matching TRBD2 (6 bases). Trimming took off 1 base at V and 2 bases at J, with 9 bases between the two ends. The CDR3 totals 14 residues. CDR3 in amino acids: CASSLVGGAYEQYF. DNA for the CDR3: TGTGCCAGCAGTTTAGTCGGAGGGGCCTACGAGCAGTACTTC.

The chain carries TRBV20-1 and TRBJ2-5; 8 positions agree with TRBD1. Trimming at V came to 6 bases and at J to 2 bases, leaving 5 bases not matched to a gene. Germline CDR1 reads DFQATT; CDR2 reads SNEGSKA (reference sequence). The CDR3 consists of 13 residues. The CDR3 DNA is TGCAGTGCCTGGACAGGGCGGCAAGAGACCCAGTACTTC. As protein: CSAWTGRQETQYF.

This clonotype was counted at least ten times. This chain uses TRBV20-1 with TRBJ2-1; 10 bases fit TRBD2. V lost 5 bases, J lost 6 bases, and 7 bases stayed unmatched. The CDR3 runs 14 residues. Per the germline V gene, CDR1 is DFQATT and CDR2 is SNEGSKA (reference sequence). The chain's CDR3 is CSAPQASGSNEQFF. The CDR3 region has the DNA TGCAGTGCTCCCCAGGCTAGCGGGAGCAATGAGCAGTTCTTC.

This chain connects TRBV11-3 to TRBJ2-7; 13 bases match TRBD2. This CDR3 has 14 amino acids. CDR1 and CDR2 (germline): SGHNT, YENEEA. The ends lost 4 bases at V and 7 bases at J; junction bases unmatched: 4. In DNA, the CDR3 is TGTGCCAGCAGCTCCGGGACTAGCGGGACGGAGCAGTACTTC. It is translated as CASSSGTSGTEQYF.

A few counts support this clonotype. The V gene is TRBV5-1, the J gene TRBJ2-2; no clear D gene. This CDR3 region has 16 residues. Trimming removed 4 bases at V and 4 bases at J, with 17 bases between. Germline V CDR1 and CDR2: SGHRS, YFSETQ. This CDR3 reads CASSLRTQKGTGELFF. The CDR3 DNA follows: TGCGCCAGCAGCCTTCGGACCCAAAAGGGCACCGGGGAGCTGTTTTTT.

This clonotype occurred a few times. The rearrangement links TRBV29-1 to TRBJ2-5; D gene unclear. V was clipped by 6 bases and J by 4 bases, with 12 bases between them. Germline CDR1 SQVTM, CDR2 ANQGSEA. This CDR3 region has 12 residues. CDR3 protein: CSVAPYGETQYF. CDR3 coding DNA: TGCAGCGTGGCCCCCTATGGAGAGACCCAGTACTTC. Looking up the rest from reference TRBV29-1 and TRBJ2-5 gives the full variable domain: SAVISQKPSRDICQRGTSLTIQCQVDSQVTMMFWYRQQPGQSLTLIATANQGSEATYESGFVIDKFPISRPNLTFSTLTVSNMSPEDSSIYLCSVAPYGETQYFGPGTRLLVL.

The V call is TRBV5-1, the J call TRBJ2-3; TRBD1 is a possible D gene (6 bases). The CDR3 is 13 residues long. CDR1 and CDR2 from the germline V gene are SGHRS and YFSETQ. Trimming shortened V by 8 bases and J by 0 bases, and 10 bases separated the two germline ends. In DNA form, the CDR3 reads TGCGCCAGTCAACAGGGTAGCACAGATACGCAGTATTTT. Residues: CASQQGSTDTQYF.

The chain has TRBV7-2 and TRBJ2-7; D may be TRBD1 (5 bases). With 7 bases removed from V and 1 base from J, the gap between germline ends came to 14 bases. The CDR3 has 14 residues. CDR1 is SGHTA and CDR2 is FQGNSA in the germline V gene. The DNA for the CDR3 is TGTGCCAGCACCCCCACCAGGGAATCCTACGAGCAGTACTTC. Translation gives CASTPTRESYEQYF.

The rearrangement joins TRBV20-1 to TRBJ1-1; 9 bases map to TRBD1. Germline assignment: CDR1 DFQATT and CDR2 SNEGSKA (reference sequence). There are 13 residues in the CDR3. J was trimmed by 4 bases and V by 5 bases; bases with no gene match: 5. This chain's CDR3 is CSAGTGGRTEAFF. For the CDR3, the DNA is TGCAGTGCTGGAACAGGGGGCCGCACTGAAGCTTTCTTT.

This chain links TRBV6-1 with TRBJ1-2; 7 positions match TRBD1. The J segment lost 5 bases and the V segment lost 6 bases, leaving 6 bases of the junction unmatched. Germline lookup yields CDR1 MNHNS and CDR2 SASEGT. The CDR3 is 13 amino acids. The CDR3 protein is CASRQQGSYGYTF. The CDR3 DNA follows: TGTGCCAGCAGACAACAGGGGTCTTATGGCTACACCTTC.

This clonotype has at least ten counts. The V gene is TRBV12-3 or TRBV12-4, the J gene TRBJ2-7; 10 positions match TRBD1. The CDR3 has 15 amino acids. V was clipped by 5 bases and J by 1 base; unmatched bases: 5. The CDR3, as DNA: TGTGCCAGCAGTCTGGGACAGGGGCTTTCCTACGAGCAGTACTTC. This gives the protein CASSLGQGLSYEQYF.

V and J are TRBV5-1 and TRBJ1-2; 10 bases line up with TRBD1. Trimming cost V 4 bases and J 8 bases; bases outside gene matches: 5. The germline CDR1 and CDR2 sequences are SGHRS and YFSETQ. The CDR3 runs to 13 residues. The CDR3 loop reads CASSTETGGGYTF. CDR3 nucleotide sequence: TGCGCCAGCAGCACCGAGACAGGGGGCGGCTACACCTTC. Combining the CDR3 with reference TRBV5-1 and TRBJ1-2 gives the whole variable domain KAGVTQTPRYLIKTRGQQVTLSCSPISGHRSVSWYQQTPGQGLQFLFEYFSETQRNKGNFPGRFSGRQFSNSRSEMNVSTLELGDSALYLCASSTETGGGYTFGSGTRLTVV.